These 15 T cell receptor beta chains were sequenced from one sample in a study of blood T cell repertoires in COVID-19. Sequenced by immunoSEQ multiplex PCR; TCRdb stores in-frame clones only, minus some. The profile shows around 330,000 clones, roughly 90% of them singletons. The sample taken for sequencing was peripheral blood. The receptors derive from a woman aged 45-60 years with active or convalescent COVID-19.

The V and J genes are TRBV10-3 and TRBJ2-7; 9 bases fit TRBD1. The CDR3 covers 14 residues. The ends lost 5 bases at V and 4 bases at J; junction bases unmatched: 6. CDR1 and CDR2 (germline): ENHRY, SYGVKD. The CDR3 DNA sequence: TGTGCCATCAGTCAGGGACAGGGTGAATACGAGCAGTACTTC. Translating it yields CAISQGQGEYEQYF.

V is TRBV28 and J is TRBJ1-2; D ambiguous. Germline CDR1 reads MDHEN; CDR2 reads SYDVKM. V was shortened by 4 bases and J by 0 bases, with 12 bases between the two germline ends. The CDR3 totals 15 residues. The CDR3: CASSWGAVANYGYTF. The CDR3 DNA reads TGTGCCAGCAGTTGGGGAGCTGTGGCTAACTATGGCTACACCTTC.

This rearrangement joins TRBV6-5 to TRBJ1-2, with 9 bases matching TRBD1. The CDR3 extends over 15 amino acids. Germline CDR1 reads MNHEY; CDR2 reads SVGAGI. The V and J ends lost 1 base and 8 bases, in that order; junction bases with no gene match: 8. CDR3 region: CASSYLTGGREGYTF. CDR3 nucleotides: TGTGCCAGCAGTTACTTGACAGGGGGTCGAGAGGGCTACACCTTC.

The chain uses TRBV7-9 and TRBJ2-2, with a possible D match to TRBD1 (6 bases). From germline, CDR1 is SEHNR and CDR2 FQNEAQ (reference sequence). Trimming took 1 base from V and 0 from J, leaving 9 bases between them. The length of the CDR3 is 16 residues. DNA for the CDR3: TGTGCCAGCAGCTTAGTAGACAGGCCGAACACCGGGGAGCTGTTTTTT. It specifies CASSLVDRPNTGELFF.

The rearrangement uses TRBV2 and TRBJ1-1; maybe TRBD1 (6 bases). This CDR3 has 15 amino acids. V lost 5 bases and J 4 bases, leaving 17 bases between the germline ends. Germline CDR1 reads SNHLY; CDR2 reads FYNNEI. The CDR3 DNA follows: TGTGCCAGCAGTTCCAGCAGGGGAGTAGGCACTGAAGCTTTCTTT. Encoded protein: CASSSSRGVGTEAFF.

CDR3 sequence: CASSFLSGFQETQYF. CDR3 bases: TGTGCCAGCAGCTTCCTCTCAGGATTCCAAGAGACCCAGTACTTC. The chain couples TRBV5-5 to TRBJ2-5; D not certain. CDR1 and CDR2 (germline): SGHKS, YYEKEE (reference sequence). The CDR3 is made up of 15 amino acids. V lost 2 bases and J 1 base, leaving 12 bases between the germline ends.

The chain recombines TRBV5-5 with TRBJ1-2; the D gene is possibly TRBD1 (6 bases). The CDR3 loop spans 14 amino acids. Germline values: CDR1 SGHKS, CDR2 YYEKEE (reference sequence). V was shortened by 0 bases and J by 6 bases, with 12 bases between the two germline ends. CDR3 bases: TGTGCCAGCAGCTTGGCCGGGGGGCCGCATGGCTACACCTTC. Protein: CASSLAGGPHGYTF.

V usage is TRBV9 and J usage is TRBJ2-3; D call uncertain. CDR3 length: 14 amino acids. Trimming removed 0 bases at V and 2 bases at J, with 7 bases between. From germline, CDR1 is SGDLS and CDR2 YYNGEE. The CDR3 sequence: CASSVDSLTDTQYF. CDR3 sequence (DNA): TGTGCCAGCAGCGTAGACAGCCTCACAGATACGCAGTATTTT.

The chain carries TRBV14 and TRBJ2-1; 7 nucleotides match TRBD2. V gave up 4 bases and J gave up 0 bases; unmatched junction bases: 12. Germline CDR1 and CDR2: SGHDN and FVKESK. The CDR3 is 18 residues long. As DNA, the CDR3 is TGTGCCAGCAGCCCAATTACCCCTGGCGGGGGCTCCTACAATGAGCAGTTCTTC. This gives the protein CASSPITPGGGSYNEQFF.

V is TRBV5-1 and J is TRBJ2-7; TRBD1 matches at 8 bases. Germline V lookup: CDR1 SGHRS, CDR2 YFSETQ. Trimming cost V 2 bases and J 2 bases; bases outside gene matches: 18. CDR3 length: 19 amino acids. The CDR3 spells CASSLTAPNRGAAPYEQYF. CDR3 nucleotide sequence: TGCGCCAGCAGCTTAACGGCACCCAACAGGGGGGCGGCCCCCTACGAGCAGTACTTC.

V is TRBV3-1 (or the pseudogene TRBV3-2) and J is TRBJ1-1; D not certain. The CDR3 is 18 amino acids. Between the trimmed V and J ends, which lost 1 base and 4 bases, there was a span of 22 bases. Germline V lookup: CDR1 LGHDT, CDR2 YNNKEL (reference sequence). The CDR3 spells CASSQVAGLSTAGTEAFF. The CDR3 DNA reads TGTGCCAGCAGCCAAGTAGCGGGCCTGAGTACAGCCGGCACTGAAGCTTTCTTT.

This chain uses TRBV28 with TRBJ2-6; D unclear. V was clipped by 7 bases and J by 1 base, with 11 bases between them. In germline, CDR1 is MDHEN, CDR2 SYDVKM. This CDR3 spans 15 amino acids. The CDR3, as DNA: TGTGCCAGCACTCCCCCGGGTTCTGGGGCCAACGTCCTGACTTTC. Translation: CASTPPGSGANVLTF.

J is TRBJ1-2 and V is TRBV9; TRBD1 is a possible D gene (6 bases). The V end lost 3 bases, the J end lost 8 bases, and 14 bases lay between the germline ends. Germline V gene lookup returns CDR1 SGDLS and CDR2 YYNGEE. CDR3 length: 13 residues. The CDR3 region is CASSASAGVGYTF. CDR3 DNA: TGTGCCAGCAGCGCCTCGGCAGGGGTCGGCTACACCTTC.

The chain joins TRBV6-5 to TRBJ2-1; D not certain. Germline CDR1 is MNHEY and CDR2 is SVGAGI. This CDR3 has 12 amino acids. V shed 4 bases and J shed 9 bases, with 10 bases lying between them. The CDR3 sequence is CASSSHFAEQFF. The DNA for the CDR3 is TGTGCCAGCAGTTCCCACTTCGCTGAGCAGTTCTTC.

The chain has TRBV7-2 and TRBJ2-1, with D perhaps TRBD2 (5 bases). This CDR3 region has 14 residues. V gave up 0 bases and J gave up 8 bases, with 11 bases separating them. Germline CDR1 is SGHTA and CDR2 is FQGNSA. The CDR3 sequence is CASSLARVSDEQFF. In nucleotides, the CDR3 is TGTGCCAGCAGCTTAGCTAGAGTTAGCGATGAGCAGTTCTTC.